This T cell receptor (beta chain) was captured by sequencing in a study of T cell responses to AZD1222 COVID-19 vaccine. General study findings and limits: Baseline antibody screening turned up just a handful of seropositive AZD1222 recipients. Repertoires in all cases were sampled only once the peak T cell response had passed. Nearly half of spike-specific TCRs reportedly go after variant regions that carry no mutations.

CDR1 SGHTA and CDR2 FQGNSA come from the germline V gene. V was clipped by 0 bases and J by 4 bases; unmatched bases: 2. The CDR3 runs to 14 residues. In regard to this clone: The target antigen is unknown.

TCRdb's table, derived via immunoSEQ multiplex PCR, lists solely in-frame clones and lacks some. The data hold tens of thousands of clones, with 89% observed a single time. This material consisted of peripheral blood, taken on day 0 of AZD1222 vaccination. This receptor was obtained from an adult in good health. The rearrangement uses TRBV7-2 and TRBJ1-1; 7 bases map to TRBD1. CDR3 protein: CASSLAAGGTEAFF. In DNA form, the CDR3 reads TGTGCCAGCAGCTTAGCGGCAGGGGGCACTGAAGCTTTCTTT.